The T cell receptor (beta chain) described here comes from a study of lymphopenia after photon versus proton radiotherapy. Study-level points and caveats: Oligoclonal CD8+ Temra expansion after nadir drove photon patients' diversity drop. Relative stability marked proton patients; photon patients lost diversity and naive cells.

A word on this clone: The target antigen is unknown.

Repertoires were generated with immunoSEQ multiplex PCR, while TCRdb's copy carries only in-frame clones and drops some. The repertoire includes more than 70,000 clones, around 83% of them detected once, and over 1.1% sits in the top ten. The ends were cut back, 3 bases at V and 4 bases at J, with 16 bases in the middle. Germline assignment: CDR1 GTSNPN and CDR2 SVGIG (reference sequence). CDR3 length: 14 amino acids. The sequence was collected from a man in his fifties or sixties with pancreatic cancer. The chain carries TRBV30 and TRBJ2-7; TRBD1 is a possible D gene (6 bases). The material sequenced was peripheral blood, taken from a patient treated with proton-based radiotherapy. The CDR3 bases are TGTGCCTGGAGCGGAGGACAGCACCATTACGAGCAGTACTTC. It encodes CAWSGGQHHYEQYF. Together with reference TRBV30 and TRBJ2-7, the CDR3 gives the full variable domain: SQTIHQWPATLVQPVGSPLSLECTVEGTSNPNLYWYRQAAGRGLQLLFYSVGIGQISSEVPQNLSASRPQDRQFILSSKKLLLSDSGFYLCAWSGGQHHYEQYFGPGTRLTVT.